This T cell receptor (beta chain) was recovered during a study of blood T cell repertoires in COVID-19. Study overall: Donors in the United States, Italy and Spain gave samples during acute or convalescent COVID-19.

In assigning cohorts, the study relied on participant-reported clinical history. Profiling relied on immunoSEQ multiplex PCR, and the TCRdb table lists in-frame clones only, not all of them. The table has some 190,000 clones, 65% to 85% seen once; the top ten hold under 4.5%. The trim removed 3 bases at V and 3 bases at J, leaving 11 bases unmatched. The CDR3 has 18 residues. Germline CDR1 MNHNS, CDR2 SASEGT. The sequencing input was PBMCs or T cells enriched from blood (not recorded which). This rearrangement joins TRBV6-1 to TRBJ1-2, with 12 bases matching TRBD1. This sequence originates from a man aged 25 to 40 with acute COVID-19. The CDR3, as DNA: TGTGCCAGCAGTGATTCCCGGGACAGGGGGCGGTCGGACTATGGCTACACCTTC. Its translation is CASSDSRDRGRSDYGYTF.